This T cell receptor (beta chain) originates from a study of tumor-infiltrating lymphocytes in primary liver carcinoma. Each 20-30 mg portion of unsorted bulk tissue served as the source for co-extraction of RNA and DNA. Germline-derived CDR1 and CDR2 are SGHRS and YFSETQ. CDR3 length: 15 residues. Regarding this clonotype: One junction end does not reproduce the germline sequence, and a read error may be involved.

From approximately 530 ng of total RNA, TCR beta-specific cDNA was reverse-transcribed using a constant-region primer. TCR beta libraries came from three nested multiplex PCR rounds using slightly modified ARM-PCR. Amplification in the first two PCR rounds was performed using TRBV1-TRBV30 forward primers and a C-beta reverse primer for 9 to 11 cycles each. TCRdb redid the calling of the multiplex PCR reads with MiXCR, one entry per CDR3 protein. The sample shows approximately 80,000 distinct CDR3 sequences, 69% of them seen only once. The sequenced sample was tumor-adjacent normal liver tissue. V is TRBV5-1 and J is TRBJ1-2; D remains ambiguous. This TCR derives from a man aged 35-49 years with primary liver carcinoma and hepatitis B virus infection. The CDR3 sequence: CASILAGFTEYGYTF. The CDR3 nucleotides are TGCGCCAGCATCTTGGCGGGTTTCACTGAGTATGGCTACACCTTC.